The sequence of this TCR beta chain was determined in a study of cytomegalovirus exposure and HLA in healthy donors. On this clone: What it binds is not known.

Findings of the study overall: CMV serostatus was the sole immune exposure data available. Diagnosis of cytomegalovirus status made by the classifier reportedly showed high specificity and sensitivity. An observed cluster of highly shared sequence variants was recorded as a likely sequencing artifact. Later on, an analysis showed TCR association rates differing by HLA locus, with DRB1 the most and HLA-C the fewest.

CDR1 is GTSNPN and CDR2 is SVGIG in the germline V gene (reference sequence). The CDR3 is made up of 15 amino acids. V trimming: 5 bases; J trimming: 7 bases; junction bases outside the gene matches: 12. PCR employed 60 Vbeta and 13 Jbeta primers. The table came from immunoSEQ multiplex PCR; TCRdb's copy has only in-frame clones and leaves some out. The sample lists about 120,000 clones, roughly three fifths seen once, with 8% to 9.5% in the top ten. Sequences were obtained from PBMCs. This TCR was sampled from a woman in her thirties or forties in good health and CMV-seropositive. The chain is built from TRBV30 and TRBJ1-4, with 8 bases fitting TRBD1. As DNA, the CDR3 is TGTGCCTGGGGACAGGGCTCGGGCATTTTTGAAAAACTGTTTTTT. Translating it yields CAWGQGSGIFEKLFF.